This T cell receptor beta chain was sequenced for a study of lymphopenia after photon versus proton radiotherapy (dated by TCRdb to between 2019 and 2020). Looking at the study overall: Photon and proton radiation therapy were compared by the study for their immunological effects in patients with gastrointestinal tumors who developed high-grade lymphopenia. The cohort included 20 patients with gastrointestinal tumors who developed lymphopenia after receiving either photon or proton therapy. The study aimed to characterize how the two radiation modalities differ in their impact on the immune system. Overall results and qualifications from the work: The survival association was assessed only in patients who died, and the authors presented better survival with proton therapy as a possibility rather than a demonstrated result. After the lymphocyte count nadir, repertoires from photon-treated patients showed oligoclonal expansion, particularly of CD8+ Temra cells, and this expansion drove the decline in diversity. During treatment, patients who received photon therapy lost naive T cells and TCR diversity and gained effector/memory populations, whereas patients who received proton therapy remained relatively stable. Across the cohort, a larger post-nadir drop in TCR diversity was inversely correlated with overall survival time among patients who died.

On this clone itself: Its recognized antigen is unknown. No clone much larger than this one lies a single base away; base qualities are absent.

The method was the immunoSEQ multiplex PCR assay. T cell repertoires were profiled by deep sequencing of rearranged TCR beta loci, alongside multiparametric flow cytometry. Imported from immuneACCESS, the table was reduced by TCRdb to in-frame sequences with V and J called. These copies leave out some clones; in studies compared against another copy, an unresolved V gene accounts for under half, and the cause of the remainder is not known. The sample table contains some 55,000 clones; only one count was recorded for around 80% of them. The ten largest clonotypes hold roughly 27% of the sample. Here the sequenced sample was peripheral blood, taken from a patient treated with photon-based radiotherapy. This sequence was found in a man over 45 with gastric cancer.

DNA sequence: TGCAGTGGGGGGCTTGGGGATACGCAGTATTTT. This sequence encodes CSGGLGDTQYF. Here the chain combines TRBV20-1 and TRBJ2-3; TRBD1 might be the D gene, on 6 matching bases. Spanning cysteine to phenylalanine, the CDR3 consists of 11 amino acids. The DNA shown is the 33-base CDR3, in frame from base 1. CDR1 DFQATT and CDR2 SNEGSKA are derived from the germline V gene (reference sequence). V and J are truncated by 7 bases and 6 bases respectively, leaving an intervening sequence of 11 bases.